The present TCR beta chain was sequenced within a study of blood T cell repertoires in COVID-19. The wider study: PBMCs, B-cell-depleted T cells, or T cells provided the cDNA or gDNA that made up the material.

Repertoires were generated with immunoSEQ multiplex PCR, while TCRdb's copy carries only in-frame clones and drops some. The sample yields about 490,000 clones, approximately 85% seen once. Deletions cut 2 bases from V and 7 bases from J, with 9 bases between. The CDR3 is 13 amino acids. From germline, CDR1 is LNHDA and CDR2 SQIVND (reference sequence). V gene TRBV19 combines with J gene TRBJ2-1; possibly TRBD1 for D (5 bases). The specimen sequenced was peripheral blood. The receptor comes from a human donor in a cohort sampled during active COVID-19. CDR3 DNA: TGTGCCAGTAGTATACTGGACACTAATGAGCAGTTCTTC. This translates into CASSILDTNEQFF. Variable domain in full (rest from reference TRBV19 and TRBJ2-1): DGGITQSPKYLFRKEGQNVTLSCEQNLNHDAMYWYRQDPGQGLRLIYYSQIVNDFQKGDIAEGYSVSREKKESFPLTVTSAQKNPTAFYLCASSILDTNEQFFGPGTRLTVL.